The 4 T cell receptor beta chains below come from one sample, sequenced in a study of T cells after yellow fever vaccination. MiXCR, applied by TCRdb to the 5' RACE reads, yields one record per CDR3 protein. The sample gives approximately 31,000 distinct CDR3 sequences, roughly a tenth of which show up once; about 12% is in the top ten. Sequences were derived from PBMCs, either bulk or a sorted T-cell subset (CD4+, CD8+, memory, or dextramer-sorted; not recorded which), sampled more than 14 days after the first yellow fever vaccination. These receptors came from a man aged 18 to 30 who received the YFV17D yellow fever vaccine.

This clonotype appeared many times. V gene TRBV10-3 combines with J gene TRBJ2-7; D may be TRBD1 (6 bases). CDR1 ENHRY and CDR2 SYGVKD come from the germline V gene. V was pared by 2 bases and J by 0 bases, with 11 bases between. The CDR3 runs 15 residues. CDR3 residues: CAISERTASSYEQYF. As DNA, the CDR3 is TGTGCCATCAGTGAGAGGACAGCGAGCTCCTACGAGCAGTACTTC.

By frequency in the sample, this clonotype is large. This chain joins TRBV4-3 and TRBJ2-1, with 10 bases matching TRBD1. The ends lost 1 base at V and 3 bases at J; junction bases unmatched: 0. CDR3 length: 15 residues. Germline V gene lookup returns CDR1 LGHNA and CDR2 YSLEER. The CDR3 nucleotides read TGCGCCAGCAGCCAAGGGACAGGGGGCTACAATGAGCAGTTCTTC. Its protein product is CASSQGTGGYNEQFF.

This clonotype has at least ten counts. The V call is TRBV5-1, the J call TRBJ2-3, with D hard to call. The CDR3 is made up of 14 amino acids. CDR1 and CDR2 from the germline V gene are SGHRS and YFSETQ. V dropped 1 base and J dropped 2 bases, with 8 bases sitting between them. The CDR3 DNA reads as TGCGCCAGCAGCTTGTCCCTTCTCACAGATACGCAGTATTTT. It translates to CASSLSLLTDTQYF.

This clonotype was recorded at least ten times. The rearrangement joins TRBV12-3 or TRBV12-4 to TRBJ2-5, with 7 nucleotides matching TRBD1. V dropped 5 bases and J dropped 5; count of bases not matched to a gene: 14. The CDR3 extends over 16 amino acids. This CDR3 is CASSEPTATGDETQYF. Written as DNA, the CDR3 is TGTGCCAGCAGTGAACCAACCGCCACAGGGGATGAGACCCAGTACTTC.